This T cell receptor beta chain was recovered during a study of shared clonotypes between healthy human individuals. The study, taken as a whole, reports: Larger richness was generally estimated for naive than memory subsets. Clonotype sharing among donors was thought likely to change with sequencing depth.

Deep-level assay runs were performed. Sequenced by immunoSEQ multiplex PCR; TCRdb stores in-frame clones only, minus some. The sample shows about 2 million clones, 90% to 95% of them seen only once. V lost 5 bases and J lost 6; bases outside the gene matches: 9. CDR3 length: 14 residues. CDR1 and CDR2 from the germline V gene are MNHEY and SVGAGI. The CD4+ fraction was divided into a CD45RA+ naive subset and a CD45RA-negative memory subset. In regard to this clone: Its antigen remains unknown.

This clonotype was sampled from a young man in good health. Material: naive CD4+ T cells sorted from blood. Subset reported: CD45RA+ positively selected. The chain recombines TRBV6-5 with TRBJ2-7; 8 bases fit TRBD1. The DNA of the CDR3 is TGTGCCAGCAGTCAGAAAAAGGACAGGGTCGAGCAGTACTTC. Amino acid sequence: CASSQKKDRVEQYF.